Each of the 2 T cell receptor beta chains below was sequenced from the same sample in a study of pediatric ulcerative colitis. Here immunoSEQ multiplex PCR was the method, and the copy in TCRdb shows in-frame clones only, minus some. The sample yields roughly 6,100 clones, around 92% seen once. Source material: blood. These receptors originate from a girl between 10 and 17 years old who was a control in a study of pediatric ulcerative colitis.

The rearrangement uses TRBV5-6 and TRBJ2-5; D uncertain. The CDR3 has 16 residues. The V and J ends lost 1 base and 2 bases respectively, with 15 bases between them. Per the germline V gene, CDR1 is SGHDT and CDR2 is YYEEEE. The CDR3 coding sequence is TGTGCCAGCAGCTTGTTAGATGCCTTTTATCAAGAGACCCAGTACTTC. Amino acids: CASSLLDAFYQETQYF.

The rearrangement joins TRBV11-2 to TRBJ1-6; D is unresolved. The CDR3 consists of 18 residues. Per the germline V gene, CDR1 is SGHAT and CDR2 is FQNNGV. Trimming stripped 1 base from V and 2 bases from J, with 15 bases between. The chain's CDR3 is CASSLASLAYAYNSPLHF. CDR3 bases: TGTGCCAGCAGCTTAGCTTCTTTAGCGTATGCCTATAATTCACCCCTCCACTTT.